Listed below are T cell receptor beta chains from one sample, sequenced in a study of memory CD4+ T cells and cytomegalovirus serostatus. Sequencing used immunoSEQ multiplex PCR; TCRdb keeps in-frame clones, though not all of them. The sample has 70,000 or so clones, roughly 78% seen once. Sequencing used memory CD4+ T cells from blood. Receptors were obtained from an adult in good health and CMV-seropositive. Each CDR3 is given with its conserved first and last residue. Each record gives: V gene, clone size, D gene, CDR3 protein. D genes are given only for firm matches. Expanded clones get a size class; other rows say once, few or many, or leave the size out.

>TRBV6-1|.|.
CASSGHAAGAQDTQYF
>TRBV19|few|TRBD1
CASSIRSGQGGEAFF
>TRBV27|.|.
CASSYKREGDTQYF
>TRBV30|few|.
CAWSDVPGDEQYF
>TRBV6-5|.|.
CASSRSGELHIQYF
>TRBV18|.|.
CASSPFLRGDGNYGYTF
>TRBV5-1|.|.
CASSLGASTDTQYF
>TRBV29-1|.|TRBD1
CSVLATGTTEAFF
>TRBV19|.|.
CASRRGAGNNEQFF
>TRBV7-8|few|.
CASSFQLGQSDTQYF
>TRBV30|.|.
CAWSVGVRSPLHF
>TRBV7-9|.|TRBD1
CASSFQGAGANVLTF
>TRBV11-2|.|.
CASSFGVYNEQFF
>TRBV5-4|.|TRBD1
CASSLTGVGTEAFF
>TRBV2|few|.
CASRTDTEAFF
>TRBV6-6|.|TRBD1
CASSSTDREREKLFF
>TRBV6-1|.|.
CASRETDEQYF
>TRBV15|.|.
CATSARIRDGEQFF